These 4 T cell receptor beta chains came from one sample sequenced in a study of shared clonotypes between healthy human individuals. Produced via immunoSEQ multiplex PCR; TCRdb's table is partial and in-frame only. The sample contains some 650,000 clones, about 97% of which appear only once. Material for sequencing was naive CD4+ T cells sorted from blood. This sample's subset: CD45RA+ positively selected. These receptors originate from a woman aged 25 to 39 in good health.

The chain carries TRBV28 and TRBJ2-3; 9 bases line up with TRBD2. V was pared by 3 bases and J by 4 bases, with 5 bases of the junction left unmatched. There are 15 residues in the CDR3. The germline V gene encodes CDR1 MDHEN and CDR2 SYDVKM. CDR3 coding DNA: TGTGCCAGCAGTTTTGCGGGAGGGGTCCCAGATACGCAGTATTTT. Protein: CASSFAGGVPDTQYF.

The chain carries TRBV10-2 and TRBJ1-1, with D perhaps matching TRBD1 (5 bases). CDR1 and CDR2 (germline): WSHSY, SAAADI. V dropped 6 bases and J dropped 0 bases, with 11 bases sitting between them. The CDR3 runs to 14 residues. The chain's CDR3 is CASRGGVMNTEAFF. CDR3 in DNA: TGCGCCAGCAGGGGGGGGGTCATGAACACTGAAGCTTTCTTT.

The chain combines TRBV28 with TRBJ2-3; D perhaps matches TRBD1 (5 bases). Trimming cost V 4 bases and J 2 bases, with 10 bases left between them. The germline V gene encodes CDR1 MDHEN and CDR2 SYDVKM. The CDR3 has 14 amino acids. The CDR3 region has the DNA TGTGCCAGCAGTTCCAGGGTTTCCACAGATACGCAGTATTTT. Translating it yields CASSSRVSTDTQYF.

The CDR3 bases are TGCGCCAGCAGCTTGGCATCCGGGGCTGGCGCAGATACGCAGTATTTT. Translation: CASSLASGAGADTQYF. The genes are TRBV5-1 and TRBJ2-3; D might be TRBD1 or TRBD2, each matching 5 bases. V was cut by 0 bases and J by 4 bases, with 15 bases left in between. The CDR3 sequence is 16 residues long. Germline values: CDR1 SGHRS, CDR2 YFSETQ.